The 4 T cell receptor beta chains presented below share a single source sample, sequenced in a study of T cells in Graves' hyperthyroidism and ophthalmopathy. RNA transcripts yielded amplified TCR beta CDR3 regions. The primer set for the first-round RT-PCR of the TCR CDR3 was HTBI. TCRdb re-called the multiplex PCR reads through MiXCR, storing one row per CDR3 protein. The sample has around 290,000 distinct CDR3 sequences, over 15% seen once. The sequenced sample consisted of blood. The source is a woman aged 60 to 75 with Graves' ophthalmopathy.

This clonotype was found many times. The chain combines TRBV20-1 with TRBJ2-7; TRBD2 agrees at 8 bases. The CDR3 contains 14 residues. Germline loops: CDR1 DFQATT, CDR2 SNEGSKA (reference sequence). V was pared by 6 bases and J by 6 bases, with 13 bases of the junction left unmatched. As DNA, the CDR3 is TGCAGTGCCGAACTACCAGGCGGGAGGCTCGAGCAGTACTTC. This gives the protein CSAELPGGRLEQYF.

This clonotype was counted at least ten times. The CDR3 sequence: CASSFEVYGYTF. In DNA form, the CDR3 reads TGTGCCAGCAGCTTTGAGGTCTATGGCTACACCTTC. The chain carries TRBV7-2 and TRBJ1-2; D unresolved. The CDR3 length is 12 residues. Germline V gene lookup returns CDR1 SGHTA and CDR2 FQGNSA. V lost 3 bases to trimming and J lost 4 bases, with 6 bases between them.

This clonotype was picked up many times. The chain joins TRBV6-1 to TRBJ2-5; D call uncertain. The CDR3 is 15 residues long. Germline lookup yields CDR1 MNHNS and CDR2 SASEGT. The ends were cut back, 6 bases at V and 3 bases at J, with 17 bases in the middle. The CDR3 region is CASRKNRVSEETQYF. The CDR3 region has the DNA TGTGCCAGCAGAAAAAATCGGGTTTCGGAAGAGACCCAGTACTTC.

Ten or more counts support this clonotype. The chain carries TRBV4-1 and TRBJ2-7, with 7 bases identical to TRBD1. J lost 3 bases, V lost 4 bases, and 12 bases had no gene match. The CDR3 runs 16 residues. Per germline, CDR1 MGHRA and CDR2 YSYEKL. In nucleotides, the CDR3 is TGCGCCAGCAGCCCAGTCGGACAGGCCCTCATCTACGAGCAGTACTTC. It specifies CASSPVGQALIYEQYF.